This section outlines one T cell receptor (beta chain) sequence together with its context. Its antigen is currently unknown. The data originate from a study of cytomegalovirus exposure and HLA in healthy donors. The study, taken as a whole, reports: According to a later analysis, donors in an Asian-associated ancestry cluster reportedly had fewer N-insertions than the 666-donor mean. Links to common viral pathogens appeared, in a later analysis, for several of the most significant clusters.

The PCR ran on 60 Vbeta and 13 Jbeta primers. TCRdb's copy holds only in-frame clones and misses some; the assay was immunoSEQ multiplex PCR. The sample contains under 150,000 clones, around 79% of which appear only once. The sample consisted of PBMCs. The receptor was isolated from a woman between 50 and 59 years old in good health and CMV-seropositive.

CDR3 nucleotide sequence: TGTGCCAGCAGCCCCCAGTTAGCGGGGAGGGGATACTCCTACGAGCAGTACTTC. Its translation is CASSPQLAGRGYSYEQYF. The V call is TRBV9, the J call TRBJ2-7; the match to TRBD2 covers 8 bases. Losses at the gene ends were 4 bases for V and 0 bases for J; bases not matched to a gene: 15. The CDR3 is 18 amino acids. Germline V gene data show CDR1 as SGDLS and CDR2 as YYNGEE.